These 8 T cell receptor beta chains share one sample of origin, sequenced in a study of patients and donors after allogeneic stem cell transplantation. TCRdb reanalysed the RT-PCR reads using MiXCR and keeps one entry per CDR3 protein. This sample has roughly 960,000 distinct CDR3 sequences, with about a sixth found just once. Sequencing input: blood, either unsorted or a sorted T cell fraction (not recorded which). All receptors derive from a human donor who was either an allogeneic HSCT recipient or a stem cell or donor lymphocyte infusion donor (not recorded which). It is not recorded whose cells these are; they may come from a transplant donor.

This clonotype has more than one count but fewer than ten. This chain connects TRBV6-2 or TRBV6-3 to TRBJ2-4; D unclear. Trimming removed 2 bases at V and 0 bases at J, with 5 bases between. CDR1 is MNHEY, CDR2 SVGEGT, per germline. CDR3 length: 14 residues. CDR3 DNA sequence: TGTGCCAGCAGTTACGGCTTAGCCAAAAACATTCAGTACTTC. Translating it yields CASSYGLAKNIQYF.

This clonotype was recorded at least ten times. This sequence joins TRBV12-3 or TRBV12-4 and TRBJ2-3; 7 nucleotides align to TRBD2. CDR3 length equals 17 residues. J lost 3 bases, V lost 5 bases, and 14 bases had no gene match. In DNA form, the CDR3 reads TGTGCCAGCAGTCTGACTAGCAACCCCTGGGGGACAGATACGCAGTATTTT. It codes for CASSLTSNPWGTDTQYF.

This clonotype was picked up many times. This sequence joins TRBV7-9 and TRBJ2-5; tentatively, D is TRBD2 (6 bases). Germline V gene data show CDR1 as SEHNR and CDR2 as FQNEAQ (reference sequence). This CDR3 spans 13 amino acids. V lost 1 base and J 4 bases, leaving 7 bases between the germline ends. The CDR3 sequence: CASSLVGGETQYF. The CDR3 DNA sequence: TGTGCCAGCAGCTTAGTGGGGGGAGAGACCCAGTACTTC.

This rearrangement joins TRBV20-1 to TRBJ1-6; 7 positions match TRBD1. V was clipped by 5 bases and J by 4 bases; unmatched bases: 5. CDR1 DFQATT and CDR2 SNEGSKA come from the germline V gene (reference sequence). CDR3 length: 14 residues. The CDR3 DNA follows: TGCAGTGCTGCAGGGGGTGCTTATAATTCACCCCTCCACTTT. It encodes CSAAGGAYNSPLHF.

This clonotype has only a few counts. The V gene is TRBV19, the J gene TRBJ2-1; possibly TRBD1 for D (6 bases). Germline CDR1 is LNHDA and CDR2 is SQIVND (reference sequence). V lost 7 bases and J lost 12, with 13 bases in between. The CDR3 runs 11 residues. The CDR3 bases are TGTGCCAGTACTCTCGACAGGAGGCAGTTCTTC. This codes for CASTLDRRQFF. The full variable domain, with the rest looked up from reference TRBV19 and TRBJ2-1, is DGGITQSPKYLFRKEGQNVTLSCEQNLNHDAMYWYRQDPGQGLRLIYYSQIVNDFQKGDIAEGYSVSREKKESFPLTVTSAQKNPTAFYLCASTLDRRQFFGPGTRLTVL.

This clonotype came up a few times. The rearrangement uses TRBV7-8 and TRBJ2-1; a possible D gene is TRBD2 (6 bases). Trimming took off 1 base at V and 6 bases at J, with 22 bases between the two ends. The CDR3 runs 18 residues. Germline CDR1 and CDR2: SGHVS and FQNEAQ. The CDR3 is CASSLGRPGLEKINEQFF. DNA of the CDR3: TGTGCCAGCAGCTTAGGAAGACCGGGACTTGAGAAGATCAATGAGCAGTTCTTC.

This clonotype has just a few counts. The V gene is TRBV2, the J gene TRBJ1-1; 9 bases are shared with TRBD1. After removal of 4 bases from V and 5 bases from J, the junction contained 8 bases not matched to a gene. Per germline, CDR1 SNHLY and CDR2 FYNNEI. The CDR3 has 15 residues. CDR3 in DNA: TGTGCCAGCAGTGGTTTTTCGGGACAGGGAACTGAAGCTTTCTTT. Encoded protein: CASSGFSGQGTEAFF.

Written as DNA, the CDR3 is TGCAGCGTGCGACAGATACTAAACACTGAAGCTTTCTTT. Its protein is CSVRQILNTEAFF. The V gene is TRBV29-1, the J gene TRBJ1-1; D may be TRBD1 (5 bases). This CDR3 has 13 amino acids. Trimming took 6 bases from V and 2 from J, leaving 13 bases between them. CDR1 SQVTM and CDR2 ANQGSEA come from the germline V gene.